A single sample gave rise to the 13 T cell receptor beta chains below, sequenced in a study of cytomegalovirus exposure and HLA in healthy donors. Primers included in the PCR were 60 Vbeta and 13 Jbeta primers. Produced via immunoSEQ multiplex PCR; TCRdb's table is partial and in-frame only. The profile covers a few hundred thousand clones, with around 80% appearing a single time and about 0.3% taken by the ten largest. Sequencing was carried out using PBMCs. The receptors stem from a girl aged 2-10 years in good health and CMV-seronegative.

V usage is TRBV7-8 and J usage is TRBJ2-1; 8 bases fit TRBD2. CDR3 length: 17 residues. With 2 bases clipped from V and 5 bases from J, the junction kept 11 bases outside the gene matches. Germline CDR1 and CDR2: SGHVS and FQNEAQ. Here the CDR3 reads CASSLMSDSGTHNEQFF. CDR3 DNA: TGTGCCAGCAGCTTAATGTCGGATAGCGGGACCCACAATGAGCAGTTCTTC.

The chain combines TRBV27 with TRBJ2-1; TRBD1 matches 10 bases. The germline V gene has CDR1 MNHEY and CDR2 SMNVEV (reference sequence). V was pared by 4 bases and J by 4 bases, with 7 bases of the junction left unmatched. This CDR3 is 16 amino acids long. Written as DNA, the CDR3 is TGTGCCAGCAGTTCGCTTCCGGGACAGGGGTACAATGAGCAGTTCTTC. Translation: CASSSLPGQGYNEQFF.

The CDR3 sequence is CASSPPRGGGVNTRDEQFF. DNA for the CDR3: TGTGCCAGCTCACCGCCCCGGGGAGGGGGAGTAAACACACGGGATGAGCAGTTCTTC. This chain uses TRBV18 with TRBJ2-1; weak D call: TRBD2 (7 bases). V was shortened by 3 bases and J by 8 bases, with 29 bases between the two germline ends. The CDR3 has 19 amino acids. CDR1 is KGHSH and CDR2 is LQKENI in the germline V gene.

The rearrangement links TRBV2 to TRBJ1-5, with 7 bases aligning to TRBD1. V dropped 5 bases and J dropped 7; count of bases not matched to a gene: 8. Looked up from germline, CDR1 is SNHLY and CDR2 is FYNNEI. CDR3 length: 14 residues. The CDR3 sequence: CASSTRQGWQPQHF. The CDR3 DNA is TGTGCCAGCAGTACACGACAGGGTTGGCAGCCCCAGCATTTT.

A word on this clone: Distinct nucleotide sequences in the sample also encode this CDR3. This chain uses TRBV19 with TRBJ1-2, with TRBD1 as a possible D gene (5 bases). The CDR3 length is 10 residues. V was shortened by 7 bases and J by 6 bases, with 6 bases between the two germline ends. Germline V gene data show CDR1 as LNHDA and CDR2 as SQIVND (reference sequence). CDR3 DNA sequence: TGTGCCAGTAAAGGGGATGGCTACACCTTC. Its protein product is CASKGDGYTF.

V usage is TRBV14 and J usage is TRBJ2-2; D not resolved. V gave up 2 bases and J gave up 1 base, with 2 bases separating them. This CDR3 has 13 amino acids. Germline V lookup: CDR1 SGHDN, CDR2 FVKESK. The CDR3 sequence is CASSQLNTGELFF. For the CDR3, the DNA is TGTGCCAGCAGCCAACTGAACACCGGGGAGCTGTTTTTT. The entire variable domain, with the rest obtained from reference TRBV14 and TRBJ2-2, is as follows: EAGVTQFPSHSVIEKGQTVTLRCDPISGHDNLYWYRRVMGKEIKFLLHFVKESKQDESGMPNNRFLAERTGGTYSTLKVQPAELEDSGVYFCASSQLNTGELFFGEGSRLTVL.

The V call is TRBV18, the J call TRBJ2-2, with D perhaps TRBD1 (5 bases). This CDR3 region has 16 residues. Germline V lookup: CDR1 KGHSH, CDR2 LQKENI. Deletions cut 2 bases from V and 3 bases from J, with 13 bases between. CDR3 in DNA: TGTGCCAGCTCACCAATTTGGCAACAGGACACCGGGGAGCTGTTTTTT. Translating it yields CASSPIWQQDTGELFF.

V usage is TRBV18 and J usage is TRBJ2-1, with 11 bases that match TRBD1. The germline gives CDR1 KGHSH, CDR2 LQKENI. The CDR3 extends over 16 amino acids. Unmatched junction bases numbered 8, after V lost 3 bases and J lost 7 bases. In nucleotides, the CDR3 is TGTGCCAGCTCACCGTTCGGGACAGGGGGTTTTAATGAGCAGTTCTTC. It yields the protein CASSPFGTGGFNEQFF.

The chain is built from TRBV6-1 and TRBJ1-5; D unresolved. Trimming took 8 bases from V and 3 from J, leaving 17 bases between them. Germline CDR1 MNHNS, CDR2 SASEGT. The CDR3 has 15 amino acids. The CDR3 loop is CASRRSGDINQPQHF. Written as DNA, the CDR3 is TGTGCCAGCCGGAGGTCTGGGGATATCAATCAGCCCCAGCATTTT.

V usage is TRBV21-1 and J usage is TRBJ1-3; the DNA was not used to check the table's D call, TRBD1. TRBV21-1 is assigned pseudogene status. This CDR3 has 16 amino acids. The CDR3 bases are TGTGCCAGCAGCACCATTATGACAGGAGAGGGAAACACCATATATTTT. Translating gives CASSTIMTGEGNTIYF.

The rearrangement uses TRBV6-4 and TRBJ1-2; no clear D. The germline V gene has CDR1 MRHNA and CDR2 SNTAGT. V dropped 0 bases and J dropped 5 bases, with 7 bases sitting between them. The CDR3 sequence is 13 residues long. The CDR3: CASSDSQNYGYTF. CDR3 DNA sequence: TGTGCCAGCAGTGACTCTCAGAATTATGGCTACACCTTC.

The chain couples TRBV5-1 to TRBJ2-3, with 13 nucleotides matching TRBD2. This CDR3 region has 16 residues. V gave up 6 bases and J gave up 3 bases; unmatched junction bases: 7. Germline V gene sequence: CDR1 SGHRS, CDR2 YFSETQ. CDR3 in DNA: TGCGCCAGCACCAAAGGACTAGCGGGAGCAACAGATACGCAGTATTTT. It translates to CASTKGLAGATDTQYF.

The chain links TRBV2 to TRBJ2-5; 7 bases fit TRBD2. V lost 3 bases and J lost 5; bases outside the gene matches: 6. Germline-derived CDR1 and CDR2 are SNHLY and FYNNEI. CDR3 size: 14 residues. This chain's CDR3 is CASSENSGLETQYF. The CDR3 nucleotides are TGTGCCAGCAGTGAGAATAGCGGGTTGGAGACCCAGTACTTC.